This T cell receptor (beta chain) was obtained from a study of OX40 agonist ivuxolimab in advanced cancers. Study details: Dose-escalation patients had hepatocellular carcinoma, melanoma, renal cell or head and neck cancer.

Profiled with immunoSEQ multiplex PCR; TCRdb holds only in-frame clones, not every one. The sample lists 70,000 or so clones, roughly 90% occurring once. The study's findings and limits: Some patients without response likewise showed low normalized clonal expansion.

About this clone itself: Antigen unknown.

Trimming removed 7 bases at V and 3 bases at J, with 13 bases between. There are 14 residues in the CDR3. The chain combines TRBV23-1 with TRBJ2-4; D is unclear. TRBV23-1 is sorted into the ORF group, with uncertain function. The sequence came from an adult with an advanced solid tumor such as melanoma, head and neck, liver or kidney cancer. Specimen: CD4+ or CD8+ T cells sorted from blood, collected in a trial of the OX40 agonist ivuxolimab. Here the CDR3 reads CASTPRAVKNIQYF. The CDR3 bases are TGCGCCAGCACCCCTCGGGCGGTCAAAAACATTCAGTACTTC.